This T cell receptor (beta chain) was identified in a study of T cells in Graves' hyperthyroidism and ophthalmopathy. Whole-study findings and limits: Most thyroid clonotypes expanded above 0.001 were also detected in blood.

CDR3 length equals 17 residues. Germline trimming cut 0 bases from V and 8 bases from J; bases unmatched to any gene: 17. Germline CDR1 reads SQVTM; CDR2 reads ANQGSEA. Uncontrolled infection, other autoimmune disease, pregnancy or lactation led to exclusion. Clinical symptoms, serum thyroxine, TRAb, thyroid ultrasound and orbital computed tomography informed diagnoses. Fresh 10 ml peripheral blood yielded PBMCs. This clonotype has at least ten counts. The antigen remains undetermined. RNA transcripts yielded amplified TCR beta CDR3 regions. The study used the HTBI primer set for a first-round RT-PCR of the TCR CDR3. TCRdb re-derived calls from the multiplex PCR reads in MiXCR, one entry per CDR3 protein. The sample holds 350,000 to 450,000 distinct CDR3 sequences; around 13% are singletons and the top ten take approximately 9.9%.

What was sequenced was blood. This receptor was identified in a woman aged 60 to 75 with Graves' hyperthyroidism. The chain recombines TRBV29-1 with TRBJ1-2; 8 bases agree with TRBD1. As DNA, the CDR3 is TGCAGCGTTGAAGATCGAGGAAAGAACAGGGGGGTGGGGGGCTACACCTTC. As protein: CSVEDRGKNRGVGGYTF.